Listed here are 9 T cell receptor beta chains from one sample, sequenced in a study of cytomegalovirus exposure and HLA in healthy donors (dated by TCRdb to about 2017). Library creation used the immunoSEQ multiplex PCR assay. The multiplex PCR relied on a mix of 60 forward primers for TCR Vbeta segments and 13 reverse primers for TCR Jbeta segments. TCRdb stores this immuneACCESS table with in-frame sequences only. Part of the clones is absent; in the studies checked, under half of the shortfall reflects unresolved V genes, and no reason is known for the rest. This sample is represented by over 100,000 clones; about 60% of them were singletons. The ten largest clones take up 8% to 10% of the sample. The source material was PBMCs. Source of these receptors: a man in his forties or fifties in good health and CMV-seropositive.

V is TRBV9 and J is TRBJ2-4, with 9 bases identical to TRBD1. The trim removed 0 bases at V and 7 bases at J, leaving 11 bases unmatched. The CDR3 consists of 17 residues. Germline V gene sequence: CDR1 SGDLS, CDR2 YYNGEE. CDR3 amino acids: CASSVEEGDRVNNIQYF. DNA of the CDR3: TGTGCCAGCAGCGTAGAGGAGGGGGACAGGGTAAATAACATTCAGTACTTC.

The chain uses TRBV6-6 and TRBJ2-7; 7 bases align to TRBD1. CDR1 is MNHNY, CDR2 SVGAGI, per germline (reference sequence). The CDR3 sequence is 14 residues long. With V trimmed by 5 bases and J by 3 bases, 7 bases remained unmatched. CDR3 region: CASSGDSNSYEQYF. DNA of the CDR3: TGTGCCAGCAGTGGGGACAGCAATAGCTACGAGCAGTACTTC.

The chain links TRBV7-9 to TRBJ1-2; 11 nucleotides align to TRBD1. In germline, CDR1 is SEHNR, CDR2 FQNEAQ (reference sequence). The V segment lost 6 bases and the J segment 5 bases; nucleotides outside the gene matches: 11. This CDR3 spans 16 amino acids. The CDR3 nucleotides are TGTGCCAGCAGACCGACACCGGGACAGGGGGGGTATGGCTACACCTTC. Translating gives CASRPTPGQGGYGYTF.

This sequence joins TRBV27 and TRBJ2-1, with D hard to call. V lost 0 bases and J 7 bases, leaving 4 bases between the germline ends. Germline CDR1 MNHEY, CDR2 SMNVEV (reference sequence). CDR3 length: 12 amino acids. This CDR3 is CASSLSRNEQFF. CDR3 nucleotide sequence: TGTGCCAGCAGTTTATCGAGGAATGAGCAGTTCTTC.

This chain joins TRBV7-2 and TRBJ1-3, with D unresolved. The CDR3 totals 16 residues. Trimming took off 5 bases at V and 0 bases at J, with 14 bases between the two ends. The germline CDR1 and CDR2 sequences are SGHTA and FQGNSA. The CDR3 region is CASSNRGEASGNTIYF. The CDR3 DNA follows: TGTGCCAGCAGCAACCGTGGGGAGGCCTCTGGAAACACCATATATTTT. Looking up the rest from reference TRBV7-2 and TRBJ1-3 gives the full variable domain: GAGVSQSPSNKVTEKGKDVELRCDPISGHTALYWYRQSLGQGLEFLIYFQGNSAPDKSGLPSDRFSAERTGGSVSTLTIQRTQQEDSAVYLCASSNRGEASGNTIYFGEGSWLTVV.

This clone was observed a handful of times. The chain uses TRBV19 and TRBJ2-6; D possibly corresponds to TRBD1 (6 bases). Per germline, CDR1 LNHDA and CDR2 SQIVND (reference sequence). The CDR3 length is 17 residues. Trimming pared 8 bases from V and 2 bases from J, leaving 19 bases between. In DNA, the CDR3 is TGTGCCAGTCTCCCTGGGCGACAGGAGCCTGGGGCCAACGTCCTGACTTTC. Translation gives CASLPGRQEPGANVLTF.

The chain uses TRBV5-4 and TRBJ2-7; 8 positions agree with TRBD2. The CDR3 extends over 14 amino acids. CDR1 is SGHNT and CDR2 is YYREEE in the germline V gene (reference sequence). After removal of 4 bases from V and 2 bases from J, the junction contained 5 bases not matched to a gene. The CDR3: CASSVSGLAYEQYF. Written as DNA, the CDR3 is TGTGCCAGCAGCGTATCGGGACTAGCCTACGAGCAGTACTTC.

This clone has only one observation. The rearrangement joins TRBV14 to TRBJ2-4; D ambiguous. Trimming took off 0 bases at V and 7 bases at J, with 16 bases between the two ends. The CDR3 is 16 amino acids. The germline gives CDR1 SGHDN, CDR2 FVKESK. In nucleotides, the CDR3 is TGTGCCAGCAGCCAAGATCCCCAGGTATGTAGGAACATTCAGTACTTC. Translating it yields CASSQDPQVCRNIQYF.

This clone was observed a few times. The chain joins TRBV10-3 to TRBJ2-5, with 10 bases matching TRBD1. The assigned J gene may be wrong: the sequence end matches TRBJ2-7 better. CDR3 length: 14 amino acids. CDR1 and CDR2 (germline): ENHRY, SYGVKD. The CDR3 DNA reads as TGTGCCATCAGTGAGGGACAGGGGGGGCACGAGCAGTACTTC. The encoded protein is CAISEGQGGHEQYF.